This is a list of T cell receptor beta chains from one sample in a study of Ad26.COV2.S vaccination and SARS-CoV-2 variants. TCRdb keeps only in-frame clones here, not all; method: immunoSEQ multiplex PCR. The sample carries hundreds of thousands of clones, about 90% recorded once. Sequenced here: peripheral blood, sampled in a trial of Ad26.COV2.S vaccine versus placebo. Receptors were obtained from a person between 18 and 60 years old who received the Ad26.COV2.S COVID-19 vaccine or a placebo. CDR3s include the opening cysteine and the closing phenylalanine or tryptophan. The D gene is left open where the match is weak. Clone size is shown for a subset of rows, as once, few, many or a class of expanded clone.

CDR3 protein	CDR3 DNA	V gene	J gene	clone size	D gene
CASSGDRNTEAFF	TGTGCCAGCAGTGGGGACAGGAACACTGAAGCTTTCTTT	TRBV12-3/TRBV12-4	TRBJ1-1	NA	TRBD1
CASSVTSGGAFQETQYF	TGTGCCAGCAGCGTTACTAGCGGGGGGGCCTTCCAAGAGACCCAGTACTTC	TRBV9	TRBJ2-5	NA	TRBD2
CASSYSLGIGTEAFF	TGTGCCAGCAGTTACTCGCTGGGGATTGGCACTGAAGCTTTCTTT	TRBV6-5	TRBJ1-1	NA	NA
CASSLGGTDTQYF	TGTGCCAGCAGCTTAGGGGGTACAGATACGCAGTATTTT	TRBV7-6	TRBJ2-3	NA	NA
CATSREWTGFVSPLHF	TGTGCCACCAGTAGAGAATGGACAGGGTTTGTCTCACCCCTCCACTTT	TRBV24-1	TRBJ1-6	NA	TRBD1
CASSAFVPGELFF	TGTGCCAGCAGCGCATTTGTGCCCGGGGAGCTGTTTTTT	TRBV9	TRBJ2-2	NA	NA
CASNKGTSKETQYF	TGTGCCAGCAACAAGGGGACTTCTAAAGAGACCCAGTACTTC	TRBV5-4	TRBJ2-5	NA	NA
CASTFSGRGETQYF	TGTGCCAGTACCTTTAGCGGGAGAGGGGAGACCCAGTACTTC	TRBV19	TRBJ2-5	NA	TRBD2
CARTVNSDSTDTQYF	TGTGCCAGGACAGTTAACAGCGACAGCACAGATACGCAGTATTTT	TRBV2	TRBJ2-3	NA	NA
CASSQRTGSSYNSPLHF	TGCGCCAGCAGCCAGAGGACGGGCAGCTCCTATAATTCACCCCTCCACTTT	TRBV4-3	TRBJ1-6	NA	NA
CASSSRTSGGDRINEQFF	TGTGCCAGCAGCTCGAGGACTAGCGGGGGGGATCGAATCAATGAGCAGTTCTTC	TRBV7-2	TRBJ2-1	NA	TRBD2
CASSRTSGVYNEQFF	TGTGCCAGCTCTCGGACTAGCGGGGTTTACAATGAGCAGTTCTTC	TRBV18	TRBJ2-1	NA	TRBD2
CASSLRTGHTEAFF	TGTGCCAGCAGTCTCCGGACAGGCCACACTGAAGCTTTCTTT	TRBV6-5	TRBJ1-1	NA	TRBD1
CASSALFGGGTEAFF	TGTGCCAGCAGTGCGCTCTTCGGTGGTGGCACTGAAGCTTTCTTT	TRBV2	TRBJ1-1	once	NA
CASSLSGGQGNTIYF	TGTGCCAGCAGCCTCAGCGGGGGTCAAGGAAACACCATATATTTT	TRBV6-5	TRBJ1-3	NA	NA
CASSFSSPGGDARVETQYF	TGTGCCAGCAGTTTTAGTAGTCCAGGGGGCGATGCACGTGTGGAGACCCAGTACTTC	TRBV27	TRBJ2-5	NA	TRBD1
CACTSGANVLTF	TGTGCCTGCACCTCTGGGGCCAACGTCCTGACTTTC	TRBV30	TRBJ2-6	NA	NA
CASSPNWGVGNNNEQFF	TGCGCCAGCAGCCCCAATTGGGGGGTGGGTAACAACAATGAGCAGTTCTTC	TRBV4-3	TRBJ2-1	NA	NA
CATSEQGREELFF	TGTGCCACCAGTGAACAGGGTCGGGAGGAGCTGTTTTTT	TRBV24-1	TRBJ2-2	NA	NA
CAIRLAGGNEQFF	TGTGCTATACGACTAGCGGGGGGCAATGAGCAGTTCTTC	TRBV6-5	TRBJ2-1	NA	TRBD2
CASSVDPVSYEQYF	TGTGCCAGCAGCGTAGACCCAGTCTCCTACGAGCAGTACTTC	TRBV9	TRBJ2-7	NA	NA
CASSFVAGAHEQFF	TGTGCCAGCAGCTTTGTAGCGGGGGCGCATGAGCAGTTCTTC	TRBV7-2	TRBJ2-1	NA	TRBD2
CASSLAGGGIYGYTF	TGTGCCAGCAGCTTAGCAGGGGGTGGCATCTATGGCTACACCTTC	TRBV7-2	TRBJ1-2	NA	NA
CASSLGGKNTEAFF	TGCGCCAGCAGCTTAGGGGGAAAGAACACTGAAGCTTTCTTT	TRBV5-1	TRBJ1-1	NA	NA
CASSIETGDTEAFF	TGTGCCAGTAGTATAGAGACAGGGGACACTGAAGCTTTCTTT	TRBV19	TRBJ1-1	once	TRBD1
CATSDLNRVRLTSTDTQYF	TGTGCCACCAGTGATTTGAACAGAGTTCGATTAACTAGCACAGATACGCAGTATTTT	TRBV24-1	TRBJ2-3	NA	NA
CSVVSGDTYEQYF	TGCAGCGTGGTTAGTGGGGACACCTACGAGCAGTACTTC	TRBV29-1	TRBJ2-7	NA	NA
CSHSWGGRGEQFF	TGCAGCCATAGCTGGGGGGGCCGGGGTGAGCAGTTCTTC	TRBV29-1	TRBJ2-1	NA	NA
CASSYGQGLYTF	TGTGCCAGCAGCTACGGACAGGGACTATACACCTTC	TRBV7-2	TRBJ1-2	NA	TRBD1
CASSQGSDYGYTF	TGTGCCAGCAGCCAAGGCAGTGACTATGGCTACACCTTC	TRBV4-2	TRBJ1-2	NA	NA